This is a list of T cell receptor beta chains from one sample in a study of cytomegalovirus exposure and HLA in healthy donors. Sequencing used immunoSEQ multiplex PCR; TCRdb keeps in-frame clones, though not all of them. The sample has 150,000 to 200,000 clones; 80% to 85% are singletons. Source material: PBMCs. The receptors were gathered from a boy younger than 18 in good health and CMV-seronegative. Each CDR3 is given with its conserved first and last residue. Fields, in order: clone size, V gene, D gene, CDR3 length, J gene, CDR3 protein, CDR3 DNA. A D gene is named only where the DNA matches it firmly. Some rows mark clone size as missing; the rest say once, few, many or name a class of expanded clone.

clone size: once
V gene: TRBV13
D gene: TRBD1
CDR3 length: 18
J gene: TRBJ2-7
CDR3 protein: CASSAQTTQRDRAREQYF
CDR3 DNA: TGTGCCAGCAGCGCACAAACCACTCAACGGGACAGAGCACGCGAGCAGTACTTC

clone size: once
V gene: TRBV11-3
D gene: -
CDR3 length: 16
J gene: TRBJ1-1
CDR3 protein: CASSLRTLTENTEAFF
CDR3 DNA: TGTGCCAGCAGCTTGAGGACTTTGACGGAGAACACTGAAGCTTTCTTT

clone size: -
V gene: TRBV7-9
D gene: TRBD2
CDR3 length: 19
J gene: TRBJ2-7
CDR3 protein: CASSLDGLAGGRSSYEQYF
CDR3 DNA: TGTGCCAGCAGCTTAGATGGACTAGCGGGGGGGCGCAGCTCCTACGAGCAGTACTTC

clone size: -
V gene: TRBV18
D gene: -
CDR3 length: 13
J gene: TRBJ2-7
CDR3 protein: CASSPRATYEQYF
CDR3 DNA: TGTGCCAGCTCACCGAGGGCAACCTACGAGCAGTACTTC

clone size: few
V gene: TRBV9
D gene: -
CDR3 length: 14
J gene: TRBJ2-2
CDR3 protein: CASSPRLTTGELFF
CDR3 DNA: TGTGCCAGCAGCCCCAGACTGACGACCGGGGAGCTGTTTTTT

clone size: -
V gene: TRBV9
D gene: TRBD1
CDR3 length: 16
J gene: TRBJ2-2
CDR3 protein: CASSETGGASTGELFF
CDR3 DNA: TGTGCCAGCAGCGAAACAGGGGGCGCGAGCACCGGGGAGCTGTTTTTT

clone size: -
V gene: TRBV5-1
D gene: -
CDR3 length: 16
J gene: TRBJ2-7
CDR3 protein: CASSFDRGGTEDEQYF
CDR3 DNA: TGCGCCAGCAGCTTCGACCGGGGGGGGACAGAAGACGAGCAGTACTTC

clone size: -
V gene: TRBV9
D gene: -
CDR3 length: 14
J gene: TRBJ2-7
CDR3 protein: CASSVAGEVYEQYF
CDR3 DNA: TGTGCCAGCAGCGTAGCAGGGGAAGTCTACGAGCAGTACTTC

clone size: -
V gene: TRBV5-1
D gene: TRBD1
CDR3 length: 15
J gene: TRBJ2-3
CDR3 protein: CASSLQGAGTDTQYF
CDR3 DNA: TGCGCCAGCAGCCTACAGGGGGCCGGCACAGATACGCAGTATTTT

clone size: -
V gene: TRBV11-3
D gene: -
CDR3 length: 16
J gene: TRBJ1-2
CDR3 protein: CASSLYSGGRDYGYTF
CDR3 DNA: TGTGCCAGCAGCTTATACAGTGGAGGGCGGGACTATGGCTACACCTTC

clone size: -
V gene: TRBV5-1
D gene: -
CDR3 length: 15
J gene: TRBJ2-3
CDR3 protein: CASSVGGRDTDTQYF
CDR3 DNA: TGCGCCAGCAGTGTGGGAGGCAGAGACACAGATACGCAGTATTTT

clone size: -
V gene: TRBV6-1
D gene: TRBD2
CDR3 length: 17
J gene: TRBJ2-7
CDR3 protein: CASSAPSGGLGAYEQYF
CDR3 DNA: TGTGCCAGCAGTGCCCCTAGCGGGGGATTGGGGGCCTACGAGCAGTACTTC

clone size: -
V gene: TRBV14
D gene: -
CDR3 length: 16
J gene: TRBJ1-1
CDR3 protein: CASSQGERESHTEAFF
CDR3 DNA: TGTGCCAGCAGCCAAGGCGAACGGGAATCCCACACTGAAGCTTTCTTT

clone size: -
V gene: TRBV10-1
D gene: TRBD2
CDR3 length: 14
J gene: TRBJ2-3
CDR3 protein: CASLTSGGLDTQYF
CDR3 DNA: TGCGCCAGCCTGACTAGCGGGGGTCTTGATACGCAGTATTTT

clone size: -
V gene: TRBV4-1
D gene: TRBD2
CDR3 length: 16
J gene: TRBJ2-5
CDR3 protein: CASSHEGLAEQETQYF
CDR3 DNA: TGCGCCAGCAGCCACGAAGGACTAGCGGAGCAAGAGACCCAGTACTTC

clone size: -
V gene: TRBV6-1
D gene: -
CDR3 length: 14
J gene: TRBJ1-4
CDR3 protein: CASSGQAQNEKLFF
CDR3 DNA: TGTGCCAGCAGTGGACAGGCCCAAAATGAAAAACTGTTTTTT

clone size: once
V gene: TRBV4-1
D gene: -
CDR3 length: 20
J gene: TRBJ1-2
CDR3 protein: CASSRLGALEAGFSNYGYTF
CDR3 DNA: TGCGCCAGCAGCCGTTTGGGGGCCCTTGAGGCAGGGTTTTCTAACTATGGCTACACCTTC

clone size: -
V gene: TRBV7-9
D gene: TRBD1
CDR3 length: 16
J gene: TRBJ1-6
CDR3 protein: CASSLEGTGMGSPLHF
CDR3 DNA: TGTGCCAGCAGCTTAGAAGGGACAGGGATGGGTTCACCCCTCCACTTT